This T cell receptor beta chain was sequenced during a study of immune evolution from preneoplasia to lung adenocarcinoma. Study-level results: From normal lung to invasive adenocarcinoma, top clone frequencies appeared to decrease. Later-stage lesions appeared to have more T cells, more diversity, less clonality.

Germline CDR1 is MRHNA and CDR2 is SNTAGT. The CDR3 length is 13 residues. V lost 5 bases and J lost 1, with 8 bases in between. Regarding this clone: What it recognizes is unknown.

TCRdb's copy holds only in-frame clones and misses some; the assay was immunoSEQ multiplex PCR. The sample holds about 8,800 clones; more than 60% are singletons and the top ten take 5% to 7.5%. This rearrangement joins TRBV6-4 to TRBJ1-1; weak D call: TRBD1 (5 bases). The TCR originated in a person aged 60-79 years with lung adenocarcinoma. Sequenced material: FFPE lung adenocarcinoma in situ tissue. The CDR3: CASSQGENTEAFF. The CDR3 DNA sequence: TGTGCCAGCAGTCAGGGTGAGAACACTGAAGCTTTCTTT.